A single sample is the source of the 9 T cell receptor beta chains below, sequenced in a study of T cells after yellow fever vaccination. One entry per CDR3 protein results from TCRdb running MiXCR on the 5' RACE reads. Of 350,000 to 450,000 distinct CDR3 sequences listed, around 20% are singletons. Sequencing was performed on PBMCs, taken before the yellow fever booster vaccination. The receptors here all came from a man in his late teens or twenties who received the YFV17D yellow fever vaccine.

This chain joins TRBV5-6 and TRBJ2-7, with 12 bases fitting TRBD1. This CDR3 is built from 13 residues. CDR1 and CDR2 from the germline V gene are SGHDT and YYEEEE. The V and J ends lost 4 bases and 10 bases, in that order; junction bases with no gene match: 6. The CDR3 here is CASSRSGTGGQYV. CDR3 sequence (DNA): TGTGCCAGCAGCAGATCCGGGACAGGGGGCCAGTACGTC.

CDR3 nucleotides: TGTGCCAGCAGGTCGGACAGGAGGGATCAGCCCCAGCATTTT. This translates into CASRSDRRDQPQHF. This sequence joins TRBV12-3 or TRBV12-4 and TRBJ1-5; 7 bases fit TRBD1. This CDR3 region has 14 residues. J lost 5 bases, V lost 6 bases, and 7 bases had no gene match.

This chain uses TRBV6-6 with TRBJ1-6; no clear D. Trimming removed 6 bases at V and 6 bases at J, with 9 bases between. CDR3 length: 13 amino acids. Germline V gene lookup returns CDR1 MNHNY and CDR2 SVGAGI (reference sequence). The CDR3 region has the DNA TGTGCCAGCAGGGATTTGGTTAATTCACCCCTCCACTTT. Translation gives CASRDLVNSPLHF.

This clonotype was counted between two and nine times. The rearrangement uses TRBV25-1 and TRBJ1-3, with D uncertain. This CDR3 region has 13 residues. Trimming removed 3 bases from V and 8 bases from J, with 11 bases in between. Germline CDR1 is MGHDK and CDR2 is SYGVNS. The CDR3 loop reads CASSDPKEDTIYF. The CDR3 coding sequence is TGTGCCAGCAGTGATCCTAAAGAGGACACCATATATTTT. The entire variable domain, with the rest obtained from reference TRBV25-1 and TRBJ1-3, is as follows: EADIYQTPRYLVIGTGKKITLECSQTMGHDKMYWYQQDPGMELHLIHYSYGVNSTEKGDLSSESTVSRIRTEHFPLTLESARPSHTSQYLCASSDPKEDTIYFGEGSWLTVV.

This rearrangement joins TRBV7-9 to TRBJ2-5; 7 nucleotides agree with TRBD1. The germline gives CDR1 SEHNR, CDR2 FQNEAQ (reference sequence). The length of the CDR3 is 13 residues. V was pared by 4 bases and J by 5 bases, with 4 bases of the junction left unmatched. The CDR3 spells CASSYRGGETQYF. CDR3 DNA sequence: TGTGCCAGCAGCTACAGGGGTGGGGAGACCCAGTACTTC.

This rearrangement joins TRBV6-6 to TRBJ2-5, with D unresolved. V dropped 2 bases and J dropped 4 bases, with 8 bases sitting between them. CDR1 is MNHNY, CDR2 SVGAGI, per germline (reference sequence). The CDR3 length is 13 residues. CDR3 residues: CASSYTPGETQYF. The CDR3 bases are TGTGCCAGCAGTTACACCCCGGGAGAGACCCAGTACTTC.

The chain combines TRBV6-5 with TRBJ1-2, with D hard to call. CDR3 length equals 14 residues. V dropped 3 bases and J dropped 0 bases, with 8 bases sitting between them. Germline V gives CDR1 MNHEY, CDR2 SVGAGI. CDR3 residues: CASSYDWANYGYTF. The CDR3 DNA follows: TGTGCCAGCAGTTATGACTGGGCTAACTATGGCTACACCTTC.

The chain uses TRBV4-1 and TRBJ1-5; possibly TRBD1 for D (5 bases). The CDR3 sequence is 15 residues long. The V and J ends lost 9 bases and 0 bases respectively, with 15 bases between them. Looked up from germline, CDR1 is MGHRA and CDR2 is YSYEKL. CDR3 DNA: TGCGCCAGTGCGCCAGGCGGGGGTAGCAATCAGCCCCAGCATTTT. Its translation: CASAPGGGSNQPQHF.

Only a few counts were recorded for this clonotype. The chain joins TRBV7-9 to TRBJ2-6; the D is unclear. The V end was cut by 6 bases, the J end by 1 base, with 7 bases between. The CDR3 has 14 amino acids. Germline CDR1 is SEHNR and CDR2 is FQNEAQ (reference sequence). The CDR3 sequence: CASRQESGANVLTF. The CDR3 nucleotides are TGTGCCAGCAGGCAGGAATCTGGGGCCAACGTCCTGACTTTC.